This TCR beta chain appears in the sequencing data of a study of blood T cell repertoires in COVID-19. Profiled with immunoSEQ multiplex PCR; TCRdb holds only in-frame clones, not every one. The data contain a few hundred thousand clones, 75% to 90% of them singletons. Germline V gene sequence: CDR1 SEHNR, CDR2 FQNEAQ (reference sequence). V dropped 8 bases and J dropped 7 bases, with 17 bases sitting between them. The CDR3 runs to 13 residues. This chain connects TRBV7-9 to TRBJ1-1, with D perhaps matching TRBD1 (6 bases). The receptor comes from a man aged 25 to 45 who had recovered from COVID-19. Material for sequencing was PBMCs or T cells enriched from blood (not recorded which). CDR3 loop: CASGAGTKVEAFF. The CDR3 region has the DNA TGTGCCAGCGGCGCCGGGACAAAAGTTGAAGCTTTCTTT.